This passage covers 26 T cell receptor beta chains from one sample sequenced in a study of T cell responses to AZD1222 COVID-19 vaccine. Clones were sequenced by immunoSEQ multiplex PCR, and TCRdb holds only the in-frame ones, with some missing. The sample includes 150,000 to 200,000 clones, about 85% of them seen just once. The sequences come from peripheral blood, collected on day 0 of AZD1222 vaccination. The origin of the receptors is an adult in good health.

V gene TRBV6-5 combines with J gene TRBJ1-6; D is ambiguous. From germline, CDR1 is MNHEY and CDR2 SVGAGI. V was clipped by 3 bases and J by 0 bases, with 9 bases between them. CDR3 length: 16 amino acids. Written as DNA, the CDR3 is TGTGCCAGCAGTTATCCGGGTAGCTCCTATAATTCACCCCTCCACTTT. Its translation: CASSYPGSSYNSPLHF.

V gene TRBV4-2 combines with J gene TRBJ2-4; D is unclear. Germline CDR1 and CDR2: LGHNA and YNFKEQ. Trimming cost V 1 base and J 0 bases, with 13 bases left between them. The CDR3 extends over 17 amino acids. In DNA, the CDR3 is TGTGCCAGCAGCCAAGGGGGTGGCGGAACAGCCAAAAACATTCAGTACTTC. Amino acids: CASSQGGGGTAKNIQYF.

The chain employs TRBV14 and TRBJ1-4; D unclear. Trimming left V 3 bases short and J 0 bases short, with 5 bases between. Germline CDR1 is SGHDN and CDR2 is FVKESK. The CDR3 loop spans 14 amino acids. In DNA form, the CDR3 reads TGTGCCAGCAGCCACAGCGCAACTAATGAAAAACTGTTTTTT. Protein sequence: CASSHSATNEKLFF.

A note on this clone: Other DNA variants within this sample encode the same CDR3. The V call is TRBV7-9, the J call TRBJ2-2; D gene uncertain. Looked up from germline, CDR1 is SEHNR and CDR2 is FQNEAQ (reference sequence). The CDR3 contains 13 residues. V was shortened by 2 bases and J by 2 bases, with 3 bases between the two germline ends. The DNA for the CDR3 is TGTGCCAGCAGCTTACTTAACACCGGGGAGCTGTTTTTT. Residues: CASSLLNTGELFF.

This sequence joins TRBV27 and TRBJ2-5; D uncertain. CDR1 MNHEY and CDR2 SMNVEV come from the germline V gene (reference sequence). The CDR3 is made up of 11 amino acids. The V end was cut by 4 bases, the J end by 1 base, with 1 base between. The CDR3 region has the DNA TGTGCCAGCAGTTCCCAAGAGACCCAGTACTTC. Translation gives CASSSQETQYF.

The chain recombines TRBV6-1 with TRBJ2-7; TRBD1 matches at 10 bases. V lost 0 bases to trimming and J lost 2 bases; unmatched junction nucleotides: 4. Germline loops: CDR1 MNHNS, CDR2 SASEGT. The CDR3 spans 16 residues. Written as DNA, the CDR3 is TGTGCCAGCAGTGAAGCGCGCGGGACAGGGGCCTACGAGCAGTACTTC. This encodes CASSEARGTGAYEQYF.

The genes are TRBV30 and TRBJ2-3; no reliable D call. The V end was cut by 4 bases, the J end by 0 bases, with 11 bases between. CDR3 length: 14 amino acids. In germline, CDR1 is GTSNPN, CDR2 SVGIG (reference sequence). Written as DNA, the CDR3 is TGTGCCTGGAATCGTATTCGGAGCACAGATACGCAGTATTTT. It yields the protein CAWNRIRSTDTQYF.

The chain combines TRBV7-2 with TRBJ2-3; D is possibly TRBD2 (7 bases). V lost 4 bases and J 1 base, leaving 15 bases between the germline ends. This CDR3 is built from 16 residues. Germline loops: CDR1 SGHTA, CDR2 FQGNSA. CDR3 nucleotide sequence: TGTGCCAGCAGCTCGCGGACTAGGGGGGGCACAGATACGCAGTATTTT. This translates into CASSSRTRGGTDTQYF. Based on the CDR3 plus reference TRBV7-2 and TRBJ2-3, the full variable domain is GAGVSQSPSNKVTEKGKDVELRCDPISGHTALYWYRQSLGQGLEFLIYFQGNSAPDKSGLPSDRFSAERTGGSVSTLTIQRTQQEDSAVYLCASSSRTRGGTDTQYFGPGTRLTVL.

The CDR3 sequence is CASSSPTVKNTEAFF. CDR3 in DNA: TGTGCCAGCAGTTCCCCGACGGTAAAGAACACTGAAGCTTTCTTT. V and J are TRBV28 and TRBJ1-1, with D uncertain. This CDR3 comprises 15 residues. Trimming took off 4 bases at V and 1 base at J, with 13 bases between the two ends. The germline CDR1 and CDR2 sequences are MDHEN and SYDVKM. The full variable domain, completed using reference TRBV28 and TRBJ1-1, is DVKVTQSSRYLVKRTGEKVFLECVQDMDHENMFWYRQDPGLGLRLIYFSYDVKMKEKGDIPEGYSVSREKKERFSLILESASTNQTSMYLCASSSPTVKNTEAFFGQGTRLTVV.

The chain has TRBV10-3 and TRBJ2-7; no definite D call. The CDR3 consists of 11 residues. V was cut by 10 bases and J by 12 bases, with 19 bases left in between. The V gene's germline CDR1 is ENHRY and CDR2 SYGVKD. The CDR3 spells CATQSQGRAYF. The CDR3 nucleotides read TGTGCCACCCAATCTCAAGGGCGCGCGTACTTC.

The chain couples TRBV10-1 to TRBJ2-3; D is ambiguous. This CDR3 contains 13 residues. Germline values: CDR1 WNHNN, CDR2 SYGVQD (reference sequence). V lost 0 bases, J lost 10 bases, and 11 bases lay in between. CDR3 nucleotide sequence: TGCGCCAGCAGTGAGTCGTCAAGGGCCCCGCAGTATTTT. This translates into CASSESSRAPQYF.

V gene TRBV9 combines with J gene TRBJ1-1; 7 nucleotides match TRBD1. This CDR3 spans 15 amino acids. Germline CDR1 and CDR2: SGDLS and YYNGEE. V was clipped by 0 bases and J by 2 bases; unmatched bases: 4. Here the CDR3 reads CASSVEGTANTEAFF. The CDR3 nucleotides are TGTGCCAGCAGCGTAGAAGGGACAGCAAACACTGAAGCTTTCTTT.

The DNA for the CDR3 is TGTGCCAGCAGAGGGACAGGGGGAGTGGTAGCTTTCTTT. This gives the protein CASRGTGGVVAFF. V and J are TRBV6-6 and TRBJ1-1, with TRBD1 matching over 11 bases. V shed 6 bases and J 10 bases; nucleotides not matched to a gene: 7. CDR3 length: 13 amino acids. CDR1 and CDR2 from the germline V gene are MNHNY and SVGAGI (reference sequence).

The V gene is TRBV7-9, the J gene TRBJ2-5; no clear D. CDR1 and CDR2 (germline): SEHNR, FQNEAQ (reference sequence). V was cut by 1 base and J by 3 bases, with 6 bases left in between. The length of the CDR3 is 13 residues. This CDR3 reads CASSLVVEETQYF. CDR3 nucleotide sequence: TGTGCCAGCAGCTTAGTAGTAGAAGAGACCCAGTACTTC. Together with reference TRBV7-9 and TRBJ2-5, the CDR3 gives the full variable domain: DTGVSQNPRHKITKRGQNVTFRCDPISEHNRLYWYRQTLGQGPEFLTYFQNEAQLEKSRLLSDRFSAERPKGSFSTLEIQRTEQGDSAMYLCASSLVVEETQYFGPGTRLLVL.

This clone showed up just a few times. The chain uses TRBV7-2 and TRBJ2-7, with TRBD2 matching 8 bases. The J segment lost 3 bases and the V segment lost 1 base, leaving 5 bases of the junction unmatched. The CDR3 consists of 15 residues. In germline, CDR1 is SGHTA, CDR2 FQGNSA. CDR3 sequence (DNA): TGTGCCAGCAGCTTAGGGATAGCGGGACACTACGAGCAGTACTTC. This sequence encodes CASSLGIAGHYEQYF.

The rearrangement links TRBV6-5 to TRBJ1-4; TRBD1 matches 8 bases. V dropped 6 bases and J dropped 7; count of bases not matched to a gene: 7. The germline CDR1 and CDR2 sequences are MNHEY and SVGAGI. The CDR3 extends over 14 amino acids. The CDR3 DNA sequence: TGTGCCAGCAGCAATAACGGACAGGGTGAAAAACTGTTTTTT. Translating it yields CASSNNGQGEKLFF.

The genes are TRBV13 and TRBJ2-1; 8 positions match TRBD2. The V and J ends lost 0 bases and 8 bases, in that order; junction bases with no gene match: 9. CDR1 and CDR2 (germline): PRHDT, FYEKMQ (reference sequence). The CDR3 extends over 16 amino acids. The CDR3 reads CASSLGQRERVDEQFF. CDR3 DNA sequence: TGTGCCAGCAGCTTAGGCCAGCGGGAGAGGGTCGATGAGCAGTTCTTC.

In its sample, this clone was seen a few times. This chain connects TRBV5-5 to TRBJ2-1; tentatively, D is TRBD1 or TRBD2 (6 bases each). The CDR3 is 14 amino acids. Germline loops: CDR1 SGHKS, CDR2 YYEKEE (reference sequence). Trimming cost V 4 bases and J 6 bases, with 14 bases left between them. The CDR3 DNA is TGTGCCAGCAGCGGCGGGATGGGGGCCAATGAGCAGTTCTTC. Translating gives CASSGGMGANEQFF.

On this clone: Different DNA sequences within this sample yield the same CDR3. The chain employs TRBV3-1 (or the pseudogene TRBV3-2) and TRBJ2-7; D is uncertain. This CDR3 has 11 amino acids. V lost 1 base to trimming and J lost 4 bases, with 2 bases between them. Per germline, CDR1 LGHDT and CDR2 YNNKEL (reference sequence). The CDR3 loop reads CASSQAYEQYF. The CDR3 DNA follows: TGTGCCAGCAGCCAAGCTTACGAGCAGTACTTC.

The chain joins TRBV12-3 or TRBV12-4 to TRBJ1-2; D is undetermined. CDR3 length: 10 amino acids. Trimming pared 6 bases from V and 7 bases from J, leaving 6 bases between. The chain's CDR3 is CASRGGGYTF. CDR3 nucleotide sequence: TGTGCCAGCAGGGGCGGTGGCTACACCTTC.

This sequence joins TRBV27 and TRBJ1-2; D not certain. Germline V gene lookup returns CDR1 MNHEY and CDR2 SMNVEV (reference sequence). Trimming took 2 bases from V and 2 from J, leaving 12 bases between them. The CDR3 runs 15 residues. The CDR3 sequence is CASSLTPIGNYGYTF. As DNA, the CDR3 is TGTGCCAGCAGTTTAACCCCGATCGGAAACTATGGCTACACCTTC.

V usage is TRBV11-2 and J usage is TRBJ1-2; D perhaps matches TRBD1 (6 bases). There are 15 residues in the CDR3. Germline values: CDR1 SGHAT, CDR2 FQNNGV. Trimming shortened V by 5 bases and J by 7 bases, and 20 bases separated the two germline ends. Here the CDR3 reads CASSRRWDTLFGYTF. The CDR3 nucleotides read TGTGCCAGCAGCCGCAGATGGGACACACTGTTTGGCTACACCTTC.

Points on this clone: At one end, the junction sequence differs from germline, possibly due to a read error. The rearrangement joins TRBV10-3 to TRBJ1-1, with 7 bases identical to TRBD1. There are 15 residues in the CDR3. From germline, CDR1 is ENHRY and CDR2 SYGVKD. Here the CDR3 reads CAIRESRDRNTEAFF. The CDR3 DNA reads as TGTGCCATCAGGGAGTCCCGGGACAGGAACACTGAAGCTTTCTTT.

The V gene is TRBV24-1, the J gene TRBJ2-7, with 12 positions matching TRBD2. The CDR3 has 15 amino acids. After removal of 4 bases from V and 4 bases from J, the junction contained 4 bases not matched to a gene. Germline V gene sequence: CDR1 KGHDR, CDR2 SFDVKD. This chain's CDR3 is CATSDGLAGLYEQYF. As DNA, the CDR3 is TGTGCCACCAGTGACGGACTAGCGGGACTTTACGAGCAGTACTTC.

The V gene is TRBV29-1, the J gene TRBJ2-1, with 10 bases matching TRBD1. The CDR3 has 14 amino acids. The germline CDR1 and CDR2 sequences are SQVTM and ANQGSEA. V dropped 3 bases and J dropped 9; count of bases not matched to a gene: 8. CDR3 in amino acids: CSVEGDRGHVEQFF. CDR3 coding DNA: TGCAGCGTTGAGGGTGACAGGGGGCACGTTGAGCAGTTCTTC.

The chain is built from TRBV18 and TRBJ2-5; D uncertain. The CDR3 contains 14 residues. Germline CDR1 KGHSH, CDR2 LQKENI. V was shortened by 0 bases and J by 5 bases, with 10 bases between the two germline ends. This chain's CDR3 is CASSPPAKFETQYF. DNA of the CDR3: TGTGCCAGCTCACCACCGGCTAAATTCGAGACCCAGTACTTC.